What follows is one TCR beta chain and its context. Its antigen is not known. PCR was performed a second time for about 7 to 11 cycles using a sample-barcoded 5' primer and a J-beta primer mix. TCRdb re-called the 5' RACE reads with MiXCR, one entry per CDR3 protein. The data hold hundreds of thousands of distinct CDR3 sequences, with around 32% observed a single time. These data are taken from a study of blood T cells in healthy people across ages. Study-wide findings and caveats: A conclusive naive versus antigen-experienced comparison was prevented by the unsorted PBMCs.

V was trimmed by 1 base and J by 0 bases, leaving 12 bases between them. CDR1 is SGHTA, CDR2 FQGNSA, per germline. The CDR3 has 16 amino acids. The source of this sequence is a woman of 80 years or more in good health. The rearrangement joins TRBV7-2 to TRBJ1-1; possible D gene TRBD1, 5 bases. The sequenced material came from blood. The CDR3 region is CASSLGHRGLNTEAFF. CDR3 in DNA: TGTGCCAGCAGCTTAGGGCATCGGGGGTTGAACACTGAAGCTTTCTTT.